This T cell receptor (beta chain) was found in a study of human T cells and chemical hapten exposure. Study results and limitations: Expanded TCRs grouped into significantly more large CDR3 similarity clusters than controls produced.

TCRdb re-called the RACE reads with MiXCR, one entry per CDR3 protein. Of some 57,000 distinct CDR3 sequences listed, about 9.9% are singletons. CDR1 MDHEN and CDR2 SYDVKM come from the germline V gene. This CDR3 has 14 amino acids. The V end lost 9 bases, the J end lost 1 base, and 13 bases lay between the germline ends. Time point given: patch test 2, 6 weeks after DPC sensitization. The treatment: therapeutic diphenylcyclopropenone sensitization with weekly scalp DPC. This clonotype has more than one count but fewer than ten. Antigen unknown. The sample consisted of whole blood, taken in connection with sensitization to the hapten diphenylcyclopropenone (DPC). The TCR sequence derives from a woman aged 45 to 65 with alopecia areata. Some clones in this sample may be carry-over from other donors' samples. This sequence joins TRBV28 and TRBJ1-5; possibly TRBD1 for D (6 bases). CDR3 nucleotides: TGTGCCAGGACACCGGGACACAGCAATCAGCCCCAGCATTTT. Encoded protein: CARTPGHSNQPQHF.